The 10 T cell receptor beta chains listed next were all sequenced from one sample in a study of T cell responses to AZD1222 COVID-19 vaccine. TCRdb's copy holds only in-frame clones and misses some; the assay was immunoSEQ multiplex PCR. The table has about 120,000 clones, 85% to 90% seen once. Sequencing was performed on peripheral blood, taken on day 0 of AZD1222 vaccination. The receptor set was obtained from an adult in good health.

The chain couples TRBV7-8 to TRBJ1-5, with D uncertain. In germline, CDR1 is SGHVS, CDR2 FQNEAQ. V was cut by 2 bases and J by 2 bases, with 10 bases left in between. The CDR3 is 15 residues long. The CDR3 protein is CASSLRTGGNQPQHF. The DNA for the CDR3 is TGTGCCAGCAGCTTACGTACTGGGGGCAATCAGCCCCAGCATTTT.

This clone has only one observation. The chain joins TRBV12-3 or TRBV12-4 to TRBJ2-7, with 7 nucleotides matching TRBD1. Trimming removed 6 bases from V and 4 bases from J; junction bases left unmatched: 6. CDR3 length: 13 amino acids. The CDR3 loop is CASRETGWYEQYF. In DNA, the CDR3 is TGTGCCAGCAGGGAGACAGGGTGGTACGAGCAGTACTTC.

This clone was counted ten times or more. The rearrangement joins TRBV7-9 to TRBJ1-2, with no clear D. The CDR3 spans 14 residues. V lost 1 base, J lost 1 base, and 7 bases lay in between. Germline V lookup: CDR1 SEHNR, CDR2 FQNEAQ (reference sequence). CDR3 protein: CASSLEDFNYGYTF. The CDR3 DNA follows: TGTGCCAGCAGCTTAGAAGATTTTAACTATGGCTACACCTTC.

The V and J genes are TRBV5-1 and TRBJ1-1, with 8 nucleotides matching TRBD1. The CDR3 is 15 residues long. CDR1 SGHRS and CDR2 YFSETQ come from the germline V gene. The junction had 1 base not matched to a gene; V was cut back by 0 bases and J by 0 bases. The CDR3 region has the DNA TGCGCCAGCAGCTTGGGACAGGGGCTGAACACTGAAGCTTTCTTT. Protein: CASSLGQGLNTEAFF.

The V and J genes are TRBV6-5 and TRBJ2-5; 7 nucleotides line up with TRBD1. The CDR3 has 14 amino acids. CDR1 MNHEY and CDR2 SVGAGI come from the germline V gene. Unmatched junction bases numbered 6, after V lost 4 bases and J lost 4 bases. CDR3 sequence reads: CASSSATGRETQYF. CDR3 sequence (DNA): TGTGCCAGCAGTTCCGCGACAGGGAGAGAGACCCAGTACTTC.

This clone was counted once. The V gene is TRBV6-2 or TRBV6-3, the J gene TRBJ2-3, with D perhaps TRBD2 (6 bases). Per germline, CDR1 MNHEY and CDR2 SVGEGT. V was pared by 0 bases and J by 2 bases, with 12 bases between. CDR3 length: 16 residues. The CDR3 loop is CASSYSQRGYTDTQYF. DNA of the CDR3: TGTGCCAGCAGTTACTCGCAACGGGGGTACACAGATACGCAGTATTTT.

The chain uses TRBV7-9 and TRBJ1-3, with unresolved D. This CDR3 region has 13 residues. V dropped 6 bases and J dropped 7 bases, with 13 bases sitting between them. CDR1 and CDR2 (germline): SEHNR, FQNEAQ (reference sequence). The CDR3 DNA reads TGTGCCAGCAGTGTTGGGATCGTCAACACCATATATTTT. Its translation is CASSVGIVNTIYF.

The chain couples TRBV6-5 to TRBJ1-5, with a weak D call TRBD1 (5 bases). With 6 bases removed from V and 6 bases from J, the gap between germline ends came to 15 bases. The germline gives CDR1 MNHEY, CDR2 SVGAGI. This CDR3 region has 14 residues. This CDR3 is CASSTGTPSQPQHF. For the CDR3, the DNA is TGTGCCAGCAGCACCGGGACGCCTTCTCAGCCCCAGCATTTT.

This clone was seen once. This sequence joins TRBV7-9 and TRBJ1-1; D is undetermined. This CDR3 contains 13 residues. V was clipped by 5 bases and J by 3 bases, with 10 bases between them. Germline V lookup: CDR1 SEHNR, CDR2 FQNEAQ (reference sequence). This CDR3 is CASSPTGYTEAFF. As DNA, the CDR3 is TGTGCCAGCAGCCCGACCGGATACACTGAAGCTTTCTTT.

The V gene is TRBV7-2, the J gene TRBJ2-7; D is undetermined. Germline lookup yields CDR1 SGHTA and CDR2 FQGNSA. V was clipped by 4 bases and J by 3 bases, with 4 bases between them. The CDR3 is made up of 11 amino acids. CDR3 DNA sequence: TGTGCCAGCAGCTCGAACTACGAGCAGTACTTC. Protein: CASSSNYEQYF.